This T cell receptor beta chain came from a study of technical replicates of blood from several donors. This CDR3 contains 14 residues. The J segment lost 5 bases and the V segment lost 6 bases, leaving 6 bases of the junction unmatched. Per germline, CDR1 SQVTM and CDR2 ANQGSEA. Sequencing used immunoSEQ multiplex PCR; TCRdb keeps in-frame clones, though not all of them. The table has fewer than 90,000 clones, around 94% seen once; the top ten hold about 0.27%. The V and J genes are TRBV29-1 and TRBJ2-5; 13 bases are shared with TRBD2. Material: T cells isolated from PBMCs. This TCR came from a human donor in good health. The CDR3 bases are TGCAGCGTAGGACTAGCGGGAGTCGGGGAGACCCAGTACTTC. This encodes CSVGLAGVGETQYF.